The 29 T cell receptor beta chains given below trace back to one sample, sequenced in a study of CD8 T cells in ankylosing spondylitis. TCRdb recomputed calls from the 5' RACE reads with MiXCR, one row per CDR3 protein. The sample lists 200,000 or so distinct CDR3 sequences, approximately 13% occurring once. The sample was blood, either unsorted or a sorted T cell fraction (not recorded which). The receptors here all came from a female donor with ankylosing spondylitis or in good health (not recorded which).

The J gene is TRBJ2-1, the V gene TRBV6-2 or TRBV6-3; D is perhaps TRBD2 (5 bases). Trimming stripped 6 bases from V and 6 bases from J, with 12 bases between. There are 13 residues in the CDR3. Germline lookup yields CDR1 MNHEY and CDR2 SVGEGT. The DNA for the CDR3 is TGTGCCAGCAGGGCGAACCGGGGCAATGAGCAGTTCTTC. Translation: CASRANRGNEQFF.

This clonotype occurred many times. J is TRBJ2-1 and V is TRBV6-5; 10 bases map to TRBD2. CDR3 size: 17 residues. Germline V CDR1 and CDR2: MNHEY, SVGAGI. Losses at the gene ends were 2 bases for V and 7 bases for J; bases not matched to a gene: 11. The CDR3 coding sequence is TGTGCCAGCAGTTACCCCTCAGCGGGAGGGCCGGGTAATGAGCAGTTCTTC. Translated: CASSYPSAGGPGNEQFF.

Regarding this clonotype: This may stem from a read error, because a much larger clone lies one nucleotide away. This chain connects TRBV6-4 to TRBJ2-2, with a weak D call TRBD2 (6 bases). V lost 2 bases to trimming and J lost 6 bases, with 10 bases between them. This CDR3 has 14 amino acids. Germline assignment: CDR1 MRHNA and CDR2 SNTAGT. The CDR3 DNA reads TGTGCCAGCAGTGACATCGGGGGAGCCGGGGAGCTGTTTTTT. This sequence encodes CASSDIGGAGELFF.

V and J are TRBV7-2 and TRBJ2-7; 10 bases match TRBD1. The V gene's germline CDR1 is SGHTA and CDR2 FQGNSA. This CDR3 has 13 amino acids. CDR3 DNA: TGTGCGGCGGGGGACAGGGGTTCCTACGAGCAGTACTTC. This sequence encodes CAAGDRGSYEQYF.

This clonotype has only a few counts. This CDR3 is CSVERDGPYEQYF. CDR3 DNA: TGCAGCGTTGAAAGGGACGGACCCTACGAGCAGTACTTC. V is TRBV29-1 and J is TRBJ2-7; D could derive from TRBD1 or TRBD2 (5 bases each). There are 13 residues in the CDR3. The germline V and J ends were trimmed by 2 bases and 2 bases, with 10 bases remaining between them. Germline V gene sequence: CDR1 SQVTM, CDR2 ANQGSEA.

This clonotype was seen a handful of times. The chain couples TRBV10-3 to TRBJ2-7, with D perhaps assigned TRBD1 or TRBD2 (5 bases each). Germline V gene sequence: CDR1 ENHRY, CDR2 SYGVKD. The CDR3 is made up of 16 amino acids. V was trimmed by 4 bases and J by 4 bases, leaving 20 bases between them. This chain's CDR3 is CAISVGTADRDYEQYF. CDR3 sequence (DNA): TGTGCCATCAGTGTAGGGACCGCTGATCGAGATTACGAGCAGTACTTC.

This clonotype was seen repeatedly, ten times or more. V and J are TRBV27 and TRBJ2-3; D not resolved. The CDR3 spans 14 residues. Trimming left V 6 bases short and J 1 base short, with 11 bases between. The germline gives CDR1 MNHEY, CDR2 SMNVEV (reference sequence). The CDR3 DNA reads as TGTGCCAGCAGGGAGATGTTCGGCACAGATACGCAGTATTTT. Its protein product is CASREMFGTDTQYF.

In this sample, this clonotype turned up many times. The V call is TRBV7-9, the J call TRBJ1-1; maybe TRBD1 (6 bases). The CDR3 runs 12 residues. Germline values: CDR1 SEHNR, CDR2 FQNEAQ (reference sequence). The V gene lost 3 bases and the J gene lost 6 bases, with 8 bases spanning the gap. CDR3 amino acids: CASSFQGSEAFF. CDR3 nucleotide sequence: TGTGCCAGCAGCTTCCAGGGGTCTGAAGCTTTCTTT.

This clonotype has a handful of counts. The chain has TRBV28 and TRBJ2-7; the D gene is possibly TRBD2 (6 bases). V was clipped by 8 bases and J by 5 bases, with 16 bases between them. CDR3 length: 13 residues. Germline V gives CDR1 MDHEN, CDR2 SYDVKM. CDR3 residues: CASGLQEFHEQYF. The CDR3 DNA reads TGTGCCAGCGGACTACAGGAATTCCACGAGCAGTACTTC.

The CDR3 is CASSLDGQNTEAFF. The CDR3 DNA reads as TGTGCCAGCAGCTTAGACGGGCAGAACACTGAAGCTTTCTTT. The J gene is TRBJ1-1, the V gene TRBV7-3; D remains ambiguous. CDR3 length: 14 residues. The V and J ends lost 2 bases and 1 base respectively, with 8 bases between them. CDR1 is SGHTA, CDR2 FQGTGA, per germline.

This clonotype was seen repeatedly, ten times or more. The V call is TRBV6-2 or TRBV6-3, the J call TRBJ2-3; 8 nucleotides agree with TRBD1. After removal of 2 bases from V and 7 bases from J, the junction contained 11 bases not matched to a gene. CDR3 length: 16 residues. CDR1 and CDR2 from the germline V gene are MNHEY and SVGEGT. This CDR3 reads CASSYNDRGSSYTQYF. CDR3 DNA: TGTGCCAGCAGTTACAACGACAGGGGCTCCAGTTATACGCAGTATTTT.

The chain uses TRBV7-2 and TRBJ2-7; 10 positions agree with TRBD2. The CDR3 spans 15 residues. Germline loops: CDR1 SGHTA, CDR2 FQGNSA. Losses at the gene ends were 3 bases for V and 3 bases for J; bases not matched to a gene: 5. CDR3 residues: CASSFTSGIGYEQYF. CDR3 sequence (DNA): TGTGCCAGCAGCTTTACTAGCGGGATAGGCTACGAGCAGTACTTC. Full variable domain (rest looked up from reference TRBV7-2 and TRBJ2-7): GAGVSQSPSNKVTEKGKDVELRCDPISGHTALYWYRQSLGQGLEFLIYFQGNSAPDKSGLPSDRFSAERTGGSVSTLTIQRTQQEDSAVYLCASSFTSGIGYEQYFGPGTRLTVT.

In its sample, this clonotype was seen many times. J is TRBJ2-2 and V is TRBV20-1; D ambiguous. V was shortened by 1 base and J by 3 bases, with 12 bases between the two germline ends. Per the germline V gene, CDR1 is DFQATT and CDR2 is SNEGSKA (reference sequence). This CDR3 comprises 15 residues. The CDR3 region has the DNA TGCAGTGCTAGAGCCCATGCCCCGGACACCGGGGAGCTGTTTTTT. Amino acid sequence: CSARAHAPDTGELFF.

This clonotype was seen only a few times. The CDR3 here is CASSQLVSQETQYF. CDR3 bases: TGTGCCAGCAGCCAACTGGTCAGCCAAGAGACCCAGTACTTC. The genes are TRBV4-2 and TRBJ2-5; D not resolved. CDR3 length: 14 residues. Germline V gene data show CDR1 as LGHNA and CDR2 as YNFKEQ. The V end was cut by 2 bases, the J end by 1 base, with 8 bases between.

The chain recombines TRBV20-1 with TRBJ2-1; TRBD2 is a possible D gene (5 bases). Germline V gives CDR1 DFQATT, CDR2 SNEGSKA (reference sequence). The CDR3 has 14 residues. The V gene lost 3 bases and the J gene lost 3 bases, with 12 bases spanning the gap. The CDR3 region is CSASQGAVYNEQFF. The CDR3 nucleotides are TGCAGTGCTAGTCAAGGAGCGGTCTACAATGAGCAGTTCTTC.

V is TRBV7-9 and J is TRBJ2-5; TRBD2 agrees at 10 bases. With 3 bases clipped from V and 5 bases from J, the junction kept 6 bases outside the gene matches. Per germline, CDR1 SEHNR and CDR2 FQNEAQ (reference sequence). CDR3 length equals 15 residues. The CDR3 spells CASSFTSGKGETQYF. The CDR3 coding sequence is TGTGCCAGCAGCTTCACTAGCGGGAAAGGGGAGACCCAGTACTTC.

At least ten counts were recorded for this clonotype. The CDR3 DNA reads as TGTGCCAGTAGTCCTCCCGGGCCGCGTGTGGGTGGCTACACCTTC. Protein: CASSPPGPRVGGYTF. The chain carries TRBV19 and TRBJ1-2; D is uncertain. V was cut by 5 bases and J by 7 bases, with 20 bases left in between. The germline gives CDR1 LNHDA, CDR2 SQIVND (reference sequence). The CDR3 is 15 residues long.

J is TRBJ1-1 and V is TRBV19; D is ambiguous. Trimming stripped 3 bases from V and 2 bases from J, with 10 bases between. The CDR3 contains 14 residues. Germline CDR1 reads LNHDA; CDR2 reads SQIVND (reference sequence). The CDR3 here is CASSIRLVNTEAFF. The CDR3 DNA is TGTGCCAGTAGTATTAGGTTGGTAAACACTGAAGCTTTCTTT.

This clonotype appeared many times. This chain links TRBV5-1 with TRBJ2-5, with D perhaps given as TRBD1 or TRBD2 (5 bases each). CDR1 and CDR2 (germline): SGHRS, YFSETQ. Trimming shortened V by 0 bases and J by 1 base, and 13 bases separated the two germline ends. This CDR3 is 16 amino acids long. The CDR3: CASSLAAGGTQETQYF. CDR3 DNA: TGCGCCAGCAGCTTGGCGGCAGGTGGGACCCAAGAGACCCAGTACTTC.

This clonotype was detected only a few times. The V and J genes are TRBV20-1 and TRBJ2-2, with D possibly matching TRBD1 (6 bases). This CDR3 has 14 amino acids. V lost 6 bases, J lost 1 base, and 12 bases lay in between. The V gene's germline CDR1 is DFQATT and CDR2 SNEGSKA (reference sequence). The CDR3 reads CSATTGRNTGELFF. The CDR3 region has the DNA TGCAGTGCCACAACAGGGCGGAACACCGGGGAGCTGTTTTTT.

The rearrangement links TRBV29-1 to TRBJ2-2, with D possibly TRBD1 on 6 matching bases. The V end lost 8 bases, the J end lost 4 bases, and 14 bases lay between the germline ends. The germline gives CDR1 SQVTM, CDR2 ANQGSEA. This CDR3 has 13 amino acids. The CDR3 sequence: CSSLVGGTGELFF. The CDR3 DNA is TGCAGCTCCCTCGTAGGGGGCACCGGGGAGCTGTTTTTT.

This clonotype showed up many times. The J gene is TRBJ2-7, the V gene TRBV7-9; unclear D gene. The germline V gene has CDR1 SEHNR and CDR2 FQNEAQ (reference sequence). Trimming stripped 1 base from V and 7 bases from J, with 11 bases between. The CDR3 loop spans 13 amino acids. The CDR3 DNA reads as TGTGCCAGCAGCTTAGGAACAGTCCCTGAGCAGTACTTC. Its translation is CASSLGTVPEQYF.

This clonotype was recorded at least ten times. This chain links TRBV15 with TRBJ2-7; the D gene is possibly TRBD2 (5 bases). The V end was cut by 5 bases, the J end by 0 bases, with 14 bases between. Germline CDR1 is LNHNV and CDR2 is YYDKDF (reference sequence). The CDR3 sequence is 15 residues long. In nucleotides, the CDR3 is TGTGCCACCAGCGGTAGAGCGGAGCCCTCCTACGAGCAGTACTTC. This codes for CATSGRAEPSYEQYF.

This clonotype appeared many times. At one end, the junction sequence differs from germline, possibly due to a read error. The CDR3 sequence: CASSAADKSPLHF. For the CDR3, the DNA is TGTGCCAGCAGCGCGGCGGATAAGTCACCCCTCCACTTT. This chain connects TRBV9 to TRBJ1-6; unclear D gene. The CDR3 extends over 13 amino acids. Germline CDR1 reads SGDLS; CDR2 reads YYNGEE.

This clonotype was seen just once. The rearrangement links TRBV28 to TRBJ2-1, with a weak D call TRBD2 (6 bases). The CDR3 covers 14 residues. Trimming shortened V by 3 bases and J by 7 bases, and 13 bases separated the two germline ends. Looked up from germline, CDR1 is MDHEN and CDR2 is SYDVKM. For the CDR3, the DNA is TGTGCCAGCAGTTTGCAAGTCCGGGGGAATGAGCAGTTCTTC. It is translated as CASSLQVRGNEQFF.

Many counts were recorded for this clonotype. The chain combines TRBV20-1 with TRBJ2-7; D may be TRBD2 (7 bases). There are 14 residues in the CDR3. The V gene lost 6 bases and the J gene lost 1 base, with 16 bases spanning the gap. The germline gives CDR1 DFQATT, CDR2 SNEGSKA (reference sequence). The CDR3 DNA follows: TGCAGTGCCCCTAACAGGGAGGGTTCCTACGAGCAGTACTTC. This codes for CSAPNREGSYEQYF.

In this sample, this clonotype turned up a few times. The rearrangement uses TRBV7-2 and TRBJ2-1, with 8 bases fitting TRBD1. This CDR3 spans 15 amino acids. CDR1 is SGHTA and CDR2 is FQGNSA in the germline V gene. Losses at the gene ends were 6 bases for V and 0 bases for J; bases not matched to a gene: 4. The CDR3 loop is CASRRDRFSYNEQFF. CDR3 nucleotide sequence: TGTGCCAGCAGACGGGACAGGTTCTCCTACAATGAGCAGTTCTTC.

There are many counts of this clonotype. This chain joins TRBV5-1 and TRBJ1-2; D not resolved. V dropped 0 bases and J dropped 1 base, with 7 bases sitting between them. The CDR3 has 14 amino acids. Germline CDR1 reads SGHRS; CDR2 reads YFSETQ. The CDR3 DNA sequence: TGCGCCAGCAGCTTGGATCGGAGTAACTATGGCTACACCTTC. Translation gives CASSLDRSNYGYTF.

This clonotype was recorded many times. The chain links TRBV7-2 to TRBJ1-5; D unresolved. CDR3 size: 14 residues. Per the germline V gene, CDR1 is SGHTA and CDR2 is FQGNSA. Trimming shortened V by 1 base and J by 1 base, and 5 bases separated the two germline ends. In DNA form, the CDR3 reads TGTGCCAGCAGCTTAGGATGGAGCAATCAGCCCCAGCATTTT. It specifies CASSLGWSNQPQHF.